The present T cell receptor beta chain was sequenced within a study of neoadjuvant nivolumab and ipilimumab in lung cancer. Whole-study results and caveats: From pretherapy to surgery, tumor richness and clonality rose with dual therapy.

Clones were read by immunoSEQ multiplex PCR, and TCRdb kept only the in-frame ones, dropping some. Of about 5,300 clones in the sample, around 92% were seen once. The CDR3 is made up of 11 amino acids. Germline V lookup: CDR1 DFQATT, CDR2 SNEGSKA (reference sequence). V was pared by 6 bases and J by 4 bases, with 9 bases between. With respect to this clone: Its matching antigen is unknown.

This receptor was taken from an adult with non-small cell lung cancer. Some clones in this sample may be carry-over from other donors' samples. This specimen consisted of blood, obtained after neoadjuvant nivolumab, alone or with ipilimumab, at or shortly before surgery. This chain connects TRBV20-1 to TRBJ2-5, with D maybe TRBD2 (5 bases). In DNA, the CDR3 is TGCAGTGCCGGGATAGGAGAGACCCAGTACTTC. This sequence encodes CSAGIGETQYF.